This T cell receptor (beta chain) was recovered during a study of monozygotic twins with inflammatory bowel disease (dated by TCRdb to the late 2010s). Background for the entire study: The full study comprised around 28 monozygotic twin pairs: nine German pairs (four IBD-concordant, five IBD-discordant) and 19 IBD-discordant Danish pairs. Disease-associated traits were sought mainly through comparisons between IBD patients and their genetically identical healthy co-twins within discordant pairs. Each individual had, on average, about 151 000 unique TCRalpha sequences and 181 000 unique TCRbeta sequences available for analysis. General findings and caveats noted by the study authors: Compared with healthy twins, IBD patients shared fewer clonotypes with other individuals, and the difference was most pronounced in patients with signs of disease activity. IBD patients had lower TCRbeta repertoire diversity, measured by the inverse Simpson index, than their healthy co-twins. Repertoire similarity did not differ between concordant and discordant twins, possibly due to limited statistical power. Different T cell subtypes could not be distinguished in the analysis. No single strong signal or clonotype linked to IBD turned up in the results, so the idea that one exists was not supported. Because patients received different immunosuppressive treatments, the repertoires may have picked up extra background noise and variability between individuals.

Library generation was performed with 5' RACE. For each TCR library, around 4,000 ng of total RNA was used. cDNA was synthesized with SMARTScribe reverse transcriptase in eight separate reactions per sample. Unique molecular identifiers containing a 6-nucleotide sample barcode were introduced through template switching during cDNA synthesis. TCRalpha and TCRbeta cDNA was amplified by two nested PCRs of 16 and 9 cycles, with bead purification after each PCR. Before amplification, the cDNA was both treated with uracil DNA-glycosylase and purified with the QIAquick PCR purification kit. The second PCR added Illumina TruSeq-compatible adapters along with sample-specific barcodes. Library quality and concentration were assessed using TapeStation and Qubit, and roughly 5.5 ng of each library was pooled. Pooled libraries were sequenced on an Illumina HiSeq2500 single-index Rapid Run with 2 x 100 bp reads and custom sequencing primers. In the paper's pipeline: MiGEC version 1.2.6 was used for UMI-based consensus assembly, which corrected PCR and sequencing errors. MiXCR version 2.1.1 was used to carry out V(D)J alignment, clonotype assembly and CDR3 extraction. Normalisation of gene usage, clonotype sharing and MAIT/NKT TCR abundance was achieved by analysing the top 1000, 10 000 and 20 000 clonotypes per sample. Diversity was computed as the inverse Simpson index with the vegan R package after downsampling to 27 000 UMIs. Paired Mann-Whitney U tests were applied to discordant twin pairs, and Benjamini-Hochberg correction was used for multiple testing. Based on TCRdb reprocessing of the reads, there is one entry per CDR3 protein sequence, and DNA is missing. TCRdb, not the authors, supplied the V and J calls. This sample's clone table shows 150,000 to 200,000 distinct CDR3 sequences. The ten largest make up roughly 3% of the sample.

The germline V gene sets CDR1 to SGHDT and CDR2 to YYEEEE. Including the terminal cysteine and phenylalanine, the CDR3 comprises 14 residues. DNA is not on record. About this clonotype: Its antigen is not yet known.

From each donor, a roughly 2.6 ml peripheral blood sample was collected into PAXgene tubes and stored at -80 degrees C. Total RNA was isolated from whole blood with the PAXgene blood miRNA kit on an automated QIAcube, without T cell sorting. Deep TCRalpha and TCRbeta repertoire profiling with unique molecular barcoding was performed on peripheral blood of monozygotic twin pairs concordant or discordant for inflammatory bowel disease. Smoking habits were recorded for all twin pairs, and each individual was classified as a current, former or never smoker. Material for sequencing was blood. Recombination connected TRBV5-6 to TRBJ2-3. The receptor comes from a human donor with ulcerative colitis or Crohn's disease, or a healthy co-twin of an affected twin (not recorded which). For the CDR3, the sequence is CASSDSWSTDTQYF.